Here is one T cell receptor (beta chain) with its context. This record comes from a study of blood T cell repertoires in COVID-19. The table came from immunoSEQ multiplex PCR; TCRdb's copy has only in-frame clones and leaves some out. This repertoire shows around 150,000 clones, 75% to 90% found once; its top ten account for 3% to 3.5%. V gave up 3 bases and J gave up 2 bases, with 18 bases separating them. This CDR3 has 16 amino acids. Per the germline V gene, CDR1 is DFQATT and CDR2 is SNEGSKA (reference sequence). This chain connects TRBV20-1 to TRBJ2-3; possibly TRBD2 for D (6 bases). The specimen sequenced was peripheral blood. This receptor was taken from a human donor with acute or convalescent COVID-19. The donor label of this sample is uncertain. The chain's CDR3 is CSASVGMRGYTDTQYF. In DNA, the CDR3 is TGCAGTGCTAGTGTTGGGATGCGGGGCTACACAGATACGCAGTATTTT.